Listed below are T cell receptor beta chains from one sample, sequenced in a study of identical twins. Each CDR3 protein is one row after TCRdb ran MiXCR on the 5' RACE reads. The sample includes some 500,000 distinct CDR3 sequences, 13% to 15% seen only once; the top ten take over 0.5%. These records were also assigned to another study, of yellow fever vaccine responses in identical twins.

The sequenced sample consisted of CD4+ T cells sorted from blood. The receptors shown here come from a woman aged 18-29 years in good health. CDR3s include the opening cysteine and the closing phenylalanine or tryptophan. D genes are given only for firm matches. Clone size is shown for a subset of rows, as once, few, many or a class of expanded clone.

V gene	D gene	clone size	J gene	CDR3 DNA	CDR3 protein
TRBV6-4	TRBD2	NA	TRBJ2-1	TGTGCCAGCAGTGGAGAAGCGGGGACCTACAATGAGCAGTTCTTC	CASSGEAGTYNEQFF
TRBV10-1	NA	many	TRBJ2-2	TGCGCCAGCAGTGATAGGGGCACCGGGGAGCTGTTTTTT	CASSDRGTGELFF
TRBV10-3	NA	NA	TRBJ2-3	TGTGCCGCCCGGTCAATCGTCAGCACAGATACGCAGTATTTT	CAARSIVSTDTQYF
TRBV7-9	TRBD2	NA	TRBJ2-1	TGTGCCAGCAGCTTCAGGAAGACTAGCGGGGGAGACAATGAGCAGTTCTTC	CASSFRKTSGGDNEQFF
TRBV18	TRBD2	few	TRBJ2-3	TGTGCCAGCTCACCCCCCTATCCGGGACTAGCGGGGGGCGGCACGCAGTATTTT	CASSPPYPGLAGGGTQYF
TRBV11-3	TRBD2	NA	TRBJ2-1	TGTGCCAGCAGCTCCGATACTAGCGGCTCCTACAATGAGCAGTTCTTC	CASSSDTSGSYNEQFF
TRBV12-3/TRBV12-4	NA	NA	TRBJ2-7	TGTGCCAGCAGTCGCCCGAGGGGCGGCGGGATCCACTACGAGCAGTACTTC	CASSRPRGGGIHYEQYF
TRBV24-1	TRBD2	few	TRBJ2-1	TGTGCCACCAGTGATAAAAGCGGGGGGGCCTCCTACAATGAGCAGTTCTTC	CATSDKSGGASYNEQFF
TRBV11-2	TRBD1	NA	TRBJ2-5	TGTGCCAGCAGCTCCGGGACAGGGGGATCGGAGACCCAGTACTTC	CASSSGTGGSETQYF
TRBV6-5	NA	NA	TRBJ1-1	TGTGCCAGCAGTTCCCATAGGCAGGGGTGGACTGAAGCTTTCTTT	CASSSHRQGWTEAFF
TRBV28	TRBD2	few	TRBJ2-7	TGTGCCAGCAGTTTGGATAGCGGGAAGTACTTC	CASSLDSGKYF
TRBV20-1	NA	NA	TRBJ2-1	TGCAGTGCTAGGCACCAGAGCTCCTACAATGAGCAGTTCTTC	CSARHQSSYNEQFF
TRBV6-2/TRBV6-3	NA	few	TRBJ2-2	TGTGCCAGCAGTTACTTTACCCCCCTGACCCGCCCCCGAGGCGGGGAGCTGTTTTTT	CASSYFTPLTRPRGGELFF
TRBV18	NA	NA	TRBJ2-1	TGTGCCAGCTCACCCCAAGCGGAGTACTCCTACAATGAGCAGTTCTTC	CASSPQAEYSYNEQFF
TRBV12-3/TRBV12-4	NA	few	TRBJ2-1	TGTGCCAGCAGTTCCGGGTACGGATTACAGAATGAGCAGTTCTTC	CASSSGYGLQNEQFF
TRBV5-1	NA	NA	TRBJ2-1	TGCGCCAGCAGCTTGGAACTGGGGAGCGCCTACAATGAGCAGTTCTTC	CASSLELGSAYNEQFF
TRBV4-2	TRBD1	NA	TRBJ2-2	TGTGCCAGCAGCCAAGCGGACAGGGTTTCGCCGGAGCTGTTTTTT	CASSQADRVSPELFF
TRBV12-3/TRBV12-4	TRBD2	few	TRBJ2-5	TGTGCCAGCAGGCAAGGGACTAGCGGGTCCCAAGAGACCCAGTACTTC	CASRQGTSGSQETQYF
TRBV20-1	TRBD2	NA	TRBJ2-7	TGCAGTGCCACTACTAGCGGGAGGAGCGGAGGCTCCTACGAGCAGTACTTC	CSATTSGRSGGSYEQYF
TRBV21-1	NA	NA	TRBJ1-4	TGTGCCACACCAGGGGACAGCCTTAATGAAAAACTGTTTTTT	CATPGDSLNEKLFF
TRBV4-3	TRBD2	few	TRBJ2-1	TGCGCCAGCAGCCAAGCCCGAATCTGGACTAGCGGGGGCAATGAGCAGTTCTTC	CASSQARIWTSGGNEQFF
TRBV28	NA	NA	TRBJ2-3	TGTGCCAGCAGTTTACGGCTAGCGCCAAACACAGATACGCAGTATTTT	CASSLRLAPNTDTQYF
TRBV5-1	NA	many	TRBJ2-3	TGCGCCAGCAGCTTGCAGGGGGGGTGGACAGATACGCAGTATTTT	CASSLQGGWTDTQYF
TRBV7-9	TRBD1	NA	TRBJ1-2	TGTGCCAGCAGCTTAGCCTGGACAGGGTCGATTAGCACCTTC	CASSLAWTGSISTF
TRBV6-1	NA	NA	TRBJ2-7	TGTGCCACCCAAACCAGACTCGCTGGCGAGCAGTACTTC	CATQTRLAGEQYF
TRBV5-5	TRBD1	few	TRBJ1-1	TGTGCCAGCAGCCCAGGACAGGGGCCGGGGAACACTGAAGCTTTCTTT	CASSPGQGPGNTEAFF
TRBV20-1	TRBD2	NA	TRBJ2-1	TGCAGTGCTAGAGAGTTTGGCGGGAGTACGTACAATGAGCAGTTCTTC	CSAREFGGSTYNEQFF
TRBV27	TRBD1	few	TRBJ1-5	TGTGCCAGCAGTACAAAACCGGGACAGGGGGCCTCTTTT	CASSTKPGQGASF
TRBV18	NA	NA	TRBJ2-2	TGTGCCAGCTCACCCCTCCCCATTGGCGGGGAGCTGTTTTTT	CASSPLPIGGELFF
TRBV27	TRBD1	once	TRBJ1-6	TGTGCCAGCAGAAAACCAGGGGGCGGTTCACCCCTCCACTTT	CASRKPGGGSPLHF
TRBV28	NA	NA	TRBJ2-1	TGTGCCTCAGGTCGGGCTAGCGCTAACAATGAGCAGTTCTTC	CASGRASANNEQFF
TRBV28	TRBD2	NA	TRBJ2-1	TGTGCCAGCAGCTCGAGCGGGAGGGCTTCGAATGAGCAGTTCTTC	CASSSSGRASNEQFF
TRBV12-3/TRBV12-4	TRBD1	many	TRBJ1-2	TGTGCCAGCAGTCACGGACAGGGGGCCGGAGGCTACACCTTC	CASSHGQGAGGYTF
TRBV7-8	NA	NA	TRBJ2-1	TGTGCCAGCAGCTTTATGGGACTCACCTTCGGGAGCTCCTACAATGAGCAGTTCTTC	CASSFMGLTFGSSYNEQFF
TRBV9	TRBD1	few	TRBJ2-7	TGTGCCAGCAGCGTAGAAGGAACAGGGGACTACGAGCAGTACTTC	CASSVEGTGDYEQYF
TRBV5-6	TRBD2	NA	TRBJ2-2	TGTGCCAGCAGTTCTAGCGGGACGAACACCGGGGAGCTGTTTTTT	CASSSSGTNTGELFF